This section outlines one TCR beta chain sequence together with its context. Its cognate antigen has yet to be identified. No base qualities exist here, and no much larger clone lies one base off it. Preparation of the library involved the immunoSEQ multiplex PCR assay. From the authors' description of their analysis: A statistical classification framework was built for diagnosing cytomegalovirus status from the catalog of TCR beta chain sequences. As stored in TCRdb, this immuneACCESS dataset retains in-frame rearrangements with V and J assigned. A fraction of the clones does not appear; measured against another copy, unresolved V genes explain less than half of the discrepancy, and the remainder lacks a known reason. V and J calls plus clone size are reproduced from that table; the DNA served to infer D and trimming. The sample table contains 150,000 to 160,000 clones; only one count was recorded for around 84% of them. The biggest ten clones account for less than 2.5% of the sample.

Separate from the roughly 660-subject first cohort, the validation cohort of about 120 subjects was the group to which the donors belonged. The sample belongs to a study of cytomegalovirus exposure and HLA in healthy donors (dated by TCRdb to 2016 to 2017). General notes on the study: According to a later analysis, one platform produced both the roughly 110 validation repertoires and the roughly 640 repertoires of the first cohort. The study aimed to test whether cataloging public T cell receptors could reveal signatures of past pathogen exposure. To predict cytomegalovirus infection status, the study combined high-throughput TCR immunosequencing, statistical association of individual TCRs with disease status, and machine learning. A separate validation cohort of about 110 different subjects was used in addition to the roughly 670-subject first cohort. Study-level results and caveats: In vitro tests confirmed that a few of the cytomegalovirus-associated TCR beta chains recognize cytomegalovirus antigens. According to the authors, the approach could potentially be generalized to other disease states and immunological phenotypes. Across donors, most TCR sequences were observed very rarely, whereas some public TCRs were present in many individuals. Of the cluster scores, approximately 95% were above 0 in a later analysis, which found that TCRs clustered in the first cohort also tended to co-occur in the 120 validation repertoires. The classifier was reported to diagnose cytomegalovirus status with high specificity and sensitivity in both the original cohort and the validation cohort. All 130 or so repertoires were used to score co-occurrence in the validation cohort in a later analysis, because that analysis had no HLA typing for the cohort. In the study, 150 to 200 TCR beta chains were listed as associated with cytomegalovirus.

Deletion took 5 bases off V and 0 bases off J, with a span of 11 bases between the germline ends. Reading from cysteine to phenylalanine, the CDR3 counts 14 amino acids. Only CDR3 DNA remains: 42 bases, in frame from the first base. CDR1 and CDR2 (MNHNY, SVGAGI) derive from the germline V gene (reference sequence). Sequencing was done on a sample of PBMCs. The rearrangement joined TRBV6-6 to TRBJ2-7, with TRBD1 perhaps the D gene, on 6 matching bases. The TCR was taken from a human donor in good health. The CDR3 region: CASSPTGISYEQYF. The DNA sequence is as follows: TGTGCCAGCAGTCCAACAGGGATCTCCTACGAGCAGTACTTC.